The 17 T cell receptor beta chains below were found in one sample sequenced in a study of blood T cell repertoires in COVID-19. Clones were read by immunoSEQ multiplex PCR, and TCRdb kept only the in-frame ones, dropping some. The sample has around 270,000 clones; 84% are singletons. Sequenced sample: peripheral blood. The receptors were sampled from a woman in her thirties or forties who had recovered from COVID-19.

This clone is a singleton in its sample. The chain is built from TRBV27 and TRBJ1-5, with a weak D call TRBD1 (5 bases). Germline CDR1 is MNHEY and CDR2 is SMNVEV (reference sequence). CDR3 length: 13 residues. The ends were cut back, 3 bases at V and 7 bases at J, with 10 bases in the middle. DNA of the CDR3: TGTGCCAGCAGTTTCGGGGGGAACCAGCCCCAGCATTTT. Its protein is CASSFGGNQPQHF.

The rearrangement links TRBV5-1 to TRBJ2-7, with 8 bases lining up with TRBD1. CDR3 length: 12 residues. The germline V gene encodes CDR1 SGHRS and CDR2 YFSETQ. The trim removed 5 bases at V and 5 bases at J, leaving 3 bases unmatched. The CDR3 protein is CASRKDRDEQYF. CDR3 in DNA: TGCGCCAGCAGGAAGGACAGGGACGAGCAGTACTTC.

V is TRBV14 and J is TRBJ2-3; 11 positions agree with TRBD2. The CDR3 contains 17 residues. J was trimmed by 2 bases and V by 4 bases; bases with no gene match: 8. Germline V gene lookup returns CDR1 SGHDN and CDR2 FVKESK. CDR3 residues: CASSPLTSGDITDTQYF. The CDR3, as DNA: TGTGCCAGCAGCCCCTTGACTAGCGGGGATATCACAGATACGCAGTATTTT. Together with reference TRBV14 and TRBJ2-3, the CDR3 gives the full variable domain: EAGVTQFPSHSVIEKGQTVTLRCDPISGHDNLYWYRRVMGKEIKFLLHFVKESKQDESGMPNNRFLAERTGGTYSTLKVQPAELEDSGVYFCASSPLTSGDITDTQYFGPGTRLTVL.

This rearrangement joins TRBV6-2 or TRBV6-3 to TRBJ1-5; D is unclear. Trimming took 2 bases from V and 3 from J, leaving 11 bases between them. This CDR3 comprises 15 residues. Germline loops: CDR1 MNHEY, CDR2 SVGEGT. The CDR3 nucleotides are TGTGCCAGCAGTTACCTCGGGAATGCCAATCAGCCCCAGCATTTT. This gives the protein CASSYLGNANQPQHF.

The chain joins TRBV28 to TRBJ1-5; 7 bases fit TRBD1. The CDR3 is 16 amino acids. Per the germline V gene, CDR1 is MDHEN and CDR2 is SYDVKM. V was pared by 6 bases and J by 4 bases, with 12 bases of the junction left unmatched. CDR3 in amino acids: CASRPRRGQLNQPQHF. CDR3 DNA: TGTGCCAGCAGGCCCCGCCGGGGACAGCTTAATCAGCCCCAGCATTTT.

The chain links TRBV7-2 to TRBJ1-6; D is unclear. V was trimmed by 0 bases and J by 8 bases, leaving 8 bases between them. The CDR3 runs to 14 residues. Germline V CDR1 and CDR2: SGHTA, FQGNSA. For the CDR3, the DNA is TGTGCCAGCAGCTTAGCGGCTTATGATTCACCCCTCCACTTT. It is translated as CASSLAAYDSPLHF.

This clone has more than one count but fewer than ten. The V gene is TRBV5-1, the J gene TRBJ2-3; D is possibly TRBD1 (5 bases). This CDR3 is 15 amino acids long. V was pared by 4 bases and J by 6 bases, with 18 bases between. Germline CDR1 reads SGHRS; CDR2 reads YFSETQ. DNA of the CDR3: TGCGCCAGCAGCCCGGGTATTCTGAACAGGGATACGCAGTATTTT. It yields the protein CASSPGILNRDTQYF.

The J gene is TRBJ2-7, the V gene TRBV19, with D tentatively TRBD2 (6 bases). The ends were cut back, 3 bases at V and 2 bases at J, with 11 bases in the middle. Germline loops: CDR1 LNHDA, CDR2 SQIVND (reference sequence). There are 14 residues in the CDR3. The CDR3 bases are TGTGCCAGTAGTATCTCAGGAGGGACCTACGAGCAGTACTTC. It codes for CASSISGGTYEQYF.

This clone was seen a handful of times. CDR3 nucleotides: TGTGCCAGCACCCTCATGAACCGGCGGGAAAAACTGTTTTTT. Translation gives CASTLMNRREKLFF. The chain combines TRBV28 with TRBJ1-4; D remains ambiguous. The germline CDR1 and CDR2 sequences are MDHEN and SYDVKM. The CDR3 is 14 residues long. V gave up 7 bases and J gave up 8 bases, with 17 bases separating them.

V and J are TRBV2 and TRBJ2-7, with D perhaps TRBD1 (5 bases). CDR1 and CDR2 from the germline V gene are SNHLY and FYNNEI. V lost 0 bases and J lost 5, with 11 bases in between. The CDR3 runs 14 residues. This chain's CDR3 is CASSEAKGMHEQYF. CDR3 nucleotides: TGTGCCAGCAGTGAAGCTAAGGGGATGCACGAGCAGTACTTC.

This clone was detected once. The V and J genes are TRBV5-4 and TRBJ1-2; D gene ambiguous. CDR1 SGHNT and CDR2 YYREEE come from the germline V gene (reference sequence). The V end was cut by 4 bases, the J end by 0 bases, with 4 bases between. This CDR3 has 12 residues. The CDR3 DNA follows: TGTGCCAGCAGCGACACTAACTATGGCTACACCTTC. Amino acid sequence: CASSDTNYGYTF. The complete variable domain, with remaining parts taken from reference TRBV5-4 and TRBJ1-2, reads ETGVTQSPTHLIKTRGQQVTLRCSSQSGHNTVSWYQQALGQGPQFIFQYYREEENGRGNFPPRFSGLQFPNYSSELNVNALELDDSALYLCASSDTNYGYTFGSGTRLTVV.

This chain links TRBV11-2 with TRBJ1-1; D is unclear. The germline V gene has CDR1 SGHAT and CDR2 FQNNGV. The CDR3 is made up of 17 amino acids. Trimming shortened V by 2 bases and J by 1 base, and 17 bases separated the two germline ends. The CDR3 DNA sequence: TGTGCCAGCAGCTTATGGGCCGGAACTAGAAGGAACACTGAAGCTTTCTTT. Amino acid sequence: CASSLWAGTRRNTEAFF.

V gene TRBV3-1 (or the pseudogene TRBV3-2) combines with J gene TRBJ2-1; the match to TRBD2 covers 7 bases. The V gene end was trimmed by 4 bases and the J gene end by 7 bases; junction bases not matched to a gene: 7. This CDR3 has 14 amino acids. Looked up from germline, CDR1 is LGHDT and CDR2 is YNNKEL (reference sequence). The CDR3 DNA is TGTGCCAGCAGCCTTTCGACTAGCACGAATGAGCAGTTCTTC. The encoded protein is CASSLSTSTNEQFF.

The J gene is TRBJ2-5, the V gene TRBV5-1, with 7 nucleotides matching TRBD1. From germline, CDR1 is SGHRS and CDR2 YFSETQ. CDR3 size: 15 residues. The V segment lost 2 bases and the J segment 1 base; nucleotides outside the gene matches: 5. Written as DNA, the CDR3 is TGCGCCAGCAGCTTCGGGGACAGTCGCCAAGAGACCCAGTACTTC. Its translation is CASSFGDSRQETQYF. The complete variable domain, with remaining parts taken from reference TRBV5-1 and TRBJ2-5, reads KAGVTQTPRYLIKTRGQQVTLSCSPISGHRSVSWYQQTPGQGLQFLFEYFSETQRNKGNFPGRFSGRQFSNSRSEMNVSTLELGDSALYLCASSFGDSRQETQYFGPGTRLLVL.

The chain joins TRBV6-5 to TRBJ1-3; 7 bases fit TRBD1. The V and J ends lost 8 bases and 0 bases, in that order; junction bases with no gene match: 4. Germline-derived CDR1 and CDR2 are MNHEY and SVGAGI. The CDR3 totals 14 residues. The CDR3 is CASRAGGSGNTIYF. The CDR3, as DNA: TGTGCCAGCCGGGCAGGGGGCTCTGGAAACACCATATATTTT.

The genes are TRBV7-6 and TRBJ2-3; 14 nucleotides agree with TRBD2. The CDR3 is 17 residues long. The V gene end was trimmed by 1 base and the J gene end by 3 bases; junction bases not matched to a gene: 3. Germline CDR1 and CDR2: SGHVS and FNYEAQ. DNA of the CDR3: TGTGCCAGCAGCTTAGGGGGGACTAGCGGGGGAACAGATACGCAGTATTTT. This codes for CASSLGGTSGGTDTQYF.

The chain links TRBV3-1 (or the pseudogene TRBV3-2) to TRBJ1-3, with D maybe TRBD1 (5 bases). Germline lookup yields CDR1 LGHDT and CDR2 YNNKEL (reference sequence). V was pared by 1 base and J by 0 bases, with 16 bases between. The CDR3 extends over 18 amino acids. This CDR3 is CASSQVPSTGTSGNTIYF. DNA for the CDR3: TGTGCCAGCAGCCAAGTCCCCTCAACAGGTACCTCTGGAAACACCATATATTTT.